This T cell receptor beta chain came from a study of cytomegalovirus exposure and HLA in healthy donors. Whole-study results and caveats: Immune exposure data for these donors was limited to CMV serostatus. A later analysis linked a missense DCLRE1C variant to TCR beta V- and J-gene trimming.

These donors, healthy bone marrow donors, were studied. PCR involved 60 Vbeta and 13 Jbeta primers. TCRdb's copy holds only in-frame clones and misses some; the assay was immunoSEQ multiplex PCR. The sample shows 100,000 or so clones, 13% to 15% of them seen only once. There are 14 residues in the CDR3. Trimming removed 0 bases at V and 4 bases at J, with 12 bases between. Germline values: CDR1 GTSNPN, CDR2 SVGIG (reference sequence). This clone turned up a few times. The antigen is not known. The material sequenced was PBMCs. The V gene is TRBV30, the J gene TRBJ1-2; D not resolved. The TCR originated in a female donor in good health and CMV-seronegative. Here the CDR3 DNA reads TGTGCCTGGAGTGTATCGGGGAATGGCTATGGCTACACCTTC. It specifies CAWSVSGNGYGYTF. The full variable domain, in which reference TRBV30 and TRBJ1-2 provide the parts outside the CDR3, is SQTIHQWPATLVQPVGSPLSLECTVEGTSNPNLYWYRQAAGRGLQLLFYSVGIGQISSEVPQNLSASRPQDRQFILSSKKLLLSDSGFYLCAWSVSGNGYGYTFGSGTRLTVV.